The 5 T cell receptor beta chains listed next were all sequenced from one sample in a study of long-term antiretroviral therapy in people with HIV. Samples were assayed with immunoSEQ v3.0 at survey level. The data were produced by immunoSEQ multiplex PCR, yet TCRdb's version contains in-frame clones alone and is incomplete. This table has fewer than 25,000 clones, 95% appearing once. The sample in question was unsorted PBMCs, obtained 4.8 to 5 years after starting antiretroviral therapy. These receptors were obtained from a woman aged 45 to 65 with HIV.

The CDR3 bases are TGTGCCAGCAGCTTAGGGCTAGCGGACAATGAGCAGTTCTTC. Translation gives CASSLGLADNEQFF. The chain joins TRBV11-3 to TRBJ2-1; the match to TRBD2 covers 7 bases. J lost 5 bases, V lost 1 base, and 2 bases had no gene match. The CDR3 length is 14 residues. Germline CDR1 is SGHNT and CDR2 is YENEEA.

This clone came up once. The rearrangement uses TRBV6-5 and TRBJ2-7; D not certain. This CDR3 has 12 residues. V was pared by 5 bases and J by 3 bases, with 8 bases between. Germline lookup yields CDR1 MNHEY and CDR2 SVGAGI. The CDR3 DNA follows: TGTGCCAGCAGTCTATCCTTCTACGAGCAGTACTTC. This translates into CASSLSFYEQYF.

V is TRBV6-1 and J is TRBJ2-2, with D perhaps assigned TRBD1 or TRBD2 (5 bases each). Germline V CDR1 and CDR2: MNHNS, SASEGT. V lost 3 bases and J 8 bases, leaving 16 bases between the germline ends. The CDR3 is made up of 15 amino acids. The CDR3 is CASSEPGQAGGELFF. The CDR3, as DNA: TGTGCCAGCAGTGAGCCGGGGCAAGCCGGTGGGGAGCTGTTTTTT.

The chain links TRBV28 to TRBJ2-3, with D perhaps matching TRBD2 (6 bases). Germline V gives CDR1 MDHEN, CDR2 SYDVKM. V was clipped by 7 bases and J by 0 bases, with 8 bases between them. CDR3 size: 13 residues. CDR3 coding DNA: TGTGCCAGCACCGGGACTAGCACAGATACGCAGTATTTT. Translation: CASTGTSTDTQYF.

The chain employs TRBV7-2 and TRBJ2-7; 8 bases fit TRBD2. CDR3 size: 16 residues. The germline V gene has CDR1 SGHTA and CDR2 FQGNSA. Trimming at V came to 2 bases and at J to 3 bases, leaving 9 bases not matched to a gene. In nucleotides, the CDR3 is TGTGCCAGCAGCTTACATTCGGGACTAGTAGGCTACGAGCAGTACTTC. Protein sequence: CASSLHSGLVGYEQYF.